The 11 T cell receptor beta chains below were found in one sample sequenced in a study of blood T cell repertoires in COVID-19. Here immunoSEQ multiplex PCR was the method, and the copy in TCRdb shows in-frame clones only, minus some. The sample holds approximately 280,000 clones, 85% seen once. Source material: peripheral blood. Every receptor here comes from a man over 45 with active or convalescent COVID-19.

V is TRBV30 and J is TRBJ1-2, with unresolved D. Deletions cut 0 bases from V and 8 bases from J, with 10 bases between. Germline V gene lookup returns CDR1 GTSNPN and CDR2 SVGIG (reference sequence). The CDR3 consists of 12 residues. CDR3 in amino acids: CAWSVQFTGYTF. DNA for the CDR3: TGTGCCTGGAGTGTACAGTTTACCGGCTACACCTTC. The variable domain in full, with the rest retrieved from reference TRBV30 and TRBJ1-2, is SQTIHQWPATLVQPVGSPLSLECTVEGTSNPNLYWYRQAAGRGLQLLFYSVGIGQISSEVPQNLSASRPQDRQFILSSKKLLLSDSGFYLCAWSVQFTGYTFGSGTRLTVV.

The J gene is TRBJ1-2, the V gene TRBV4-1; D not resolved. The CDR3 runs to 15 residues. Trimming pared 0 bases from V and 1 base from J, leaving 9 bases between. Germline CDR1 and CDR2: MGHRA and YSYEKL. CDR3 region: CASSQDGRGNYGYTF. The CDR3 nucleotides read TGCGCCAGCAGCCAAGATGGTCGGGGTAACTATGGCTACACCTTC.

This sequence joins TRBV19 and TRBJ2-1; D perhaps matches TRBD2 (6 bases). CDR3 length: 16 residues. Germline V lookup: CDR1 LNHDA, CDR2 SQIVND (reference sequence). The CDR3 bases are TGTGCGACTAGACCCGCCCCTCGTAGCTCCTACAATGAGCAGTTCTTC. Translated: CATRPAPRSSYNEQFF.

The chain couples TRBV4-3 to TRBJ2-1; D not certain. Trimming took off 5 bases at V and 8 bases at J, with 13 bases between the two ends. The germline V gene has CDR1 LGHNA and CDR2 YSLEER. CDR3 length: 13 amino acids. This CDR3 is CASSIRRSDEQFF. The CDR3 coding sequence is TGCGCCAGCAGCATAAGAAGGAGCGATGAGCAGTTCTTC.

CDR3 loop: CASSFLFRQVGNQPQHF. CDR3 nucleotide sequence: TGTGCCAGCAGTTTTCTTTTTCGACAGGTAGGCAATCAGCCCCAGCATTTT. This chain links TRBV28 with TRBJ1-5; TRBD1 might be the D (6 bases). Between the trimmed V and J ends, which lost 3 bases and 2 bases, there was a span of 17 bases. In germline, CDR1 is MDHEN, CDR2 SYDVKM. The CDR3 sequence is 17 residues long.

The chain carries TRBV27 and TRBJ1-2; D remains unclear. The germline gives CDR1 MNHEY, CDR2 SMNVEV (reference sequence). The CDR3 length is 12 residues. V was clipped by 11 bases and J by 0 bases, with 10 bases between them. CDR3 loop: CARGLSNYGYTF. The CDR3 DNA sequence: TGTGCCCGCGGGCTATCTAACTATGGCTACACCTTC.

As concerns this clone: Relative to the germline gene, one junction end is altered; a read error may explain this. The chain links TRBV11-2 to TRBJ2-7, with 8 bases fitting TRBD2. The length of the CDR3 is 12 residues. Germline lookup yields CDR1 SGHAT and CDR2 FQNNGV. The CDR3 DNA reads as TGTGCCAGCAGCTTGGGGACCGGGACTAGGGCCTTC. Its protein product is CASSLGTGTRAF.

This chain links TRBV6-2 or TRBV6-3 with TRBJ2-1; D is undetermined. The CDR3 runs to 13 residues. CDR1 MNHEY and CDR2 SVGEGT come from the germline V gene. The V end lost 4 bases, the J end lost 4 bases, and 8 bases lay between the germline ends. As DNA, the CDR3 is TGTGCCAGCAGTTCCCCACTTTACAATGAGCAGTTCTTC. This translates into CASSSPLYNEQFF.

The V and J genes are TRBV13 and TRBJ2-7; D may be TRBD1 (6 bases). V shed 4 bases and J shed 6 bases, with 10 bases lying between them. This CDR3 is 12 amino acids long. CDR1 and CDR2 from the germline V gene are PRHDT and FYEKMQ (reference sequence). This CDR3 reads CASSSQGTEQYF. CDR3 in DNA: TGTGCCAGCAGCTCACAGGGTACCGAGCAGTACTTC.

The chain is built from TRBV5-5 and TRBJ1-5; D remains unclear. Trimming pared 2 bases from V and 0 bases from J, leaving 9 bases between. This CDR3 contains 15 residues. Germline V lookup: CDR1 SGHKS, CDR2 YYEKEE (reference sequence). CDR3 sequence: CASSFRSGSNQPQHF. DNA for the CDR3: TGTGCCAGCAGCTTTAGGTCGGGTAGCAATCAGCCCCAGCATTTT.

The CDR3: CASSLFQNYGYTF. As DNA, the CDR3 is TGTGCCAGCAGTTTGTTCCAGAACTATGGCTACACCTTC. This chain uses TRBV12-3 or TRBV12-4 with TRBJ1-2; D not resolved. Trimming left V 3 bases short and J 2 bases short, with 7 bases between. There are 13 residues in the CDR3.